This TCR beta chain is from a study of T cells in Graves' hyperthyroidism and ophthalmopathy. Amplification of TCR beta CDR3 regions used RNA as the template. First-round RT-PCR with HTBI primers amplified the TCR CDR3 region. TCRdb re-called the multiplex PCR reads through MiXCR, storing one row per CDR3 protein. The repertoire has 650,000 to 700,000 distinct CDR3 sequences, about 18% of them found once; the top ten carry less than 20%. The CDR3 covers 16 residues. Germline V gives CDR1 SGHRS, CDR2 YFSETQ. V lost 4 bases and J lost 7; bases outside the gene matches: 8. Only a few counts were recorded for this clonotype. Out of approximately 10 ml of fresh peripheral blood came the PBMCs.

This TCR derives from a man between 50 and 59 years old with Graves' hyperthyroidism. Sequenced material: blood. The chain has TRBV5-1 and TRBJ2-1, with 13 bases matching TRBD2. Here the CDR3 reads CASSVPLAGGENEQFF. The CDR3 DNA reads TGCGCCAGCAGCGTACCACTAGCGGGAGGGGAGAATGAGCAGTTCTTC.